Listed below are T cell receptor beta chains from one sample, sequenced in a study of glioma-infiltrating T cells. MiXCR, applied by TCRdb to the multiplex PCR reads, yields one record per CDR3 protein. The table lists 150,000 or so distinct CDR3 sequences, around 40% of them singletons, with roughly a fifth in the top ten. The sample comprised glioma tissue, nonneoplastic brain tissue, or PBMCs (not recorded which). The source of these receptors is a human donor with low-grade glioma or glioblastoma, undergoing nonglioma brain surgery, or in good health (not recorded which). Each CDR3 is given without its conserved first and last residue.

V gene	CDR3 protein
TRBV6-1	ASSTGENTEAF
TRBV7-9	ASTHPREDTEAF
TRBV12-3/TRBV12-4	ASSSEETQY
TRBV7-2	ASSFDQGTEAF
TRBV4-3	ASSSPGANTEAF
TRBV6-5	ASSADRGVHEQY
TRBV6-1	ASRTGSSYNEQF
TRBV19	ASSKFGDNEQF
TRBV20-1	SARDSREVSNQPQH
TRBV6-2/TRBV6-3	ASSYTGGFEQF
TRBV6-2/TRBV6-3	ASSYFAGGNEQY
TRBV15	ATSREGQNYYEQY
TRBV4-2	ASSQAPGLAGEQETQY
TRBV29-1	SVEDGAEAF
TRBV6-1	ASSQYADPTYEQY
TRBV5-1	ASSLVVDRGSYNEQF
TRBV24-1	ATSEGRVNTEAF
TRBV7-8	ASSEWTLGTQY
TRBV7-9	ASSQAGCGSPLH
TRBV6-1	ASSEARLADGYT
TRBV7-2	ASSPMGPGYDEQF
TRBV5-1	ASSPDHQNYNEQF
TRBV6-2/TRBV6-3	ASSSAGTGSYEQY
TRBV10-3	AISESRIGAAF